The 14 T cell receptor beta chains below were found in one sample sequenced in a study of T-cell memory formation after mild COVID-19 (dated by TCRdb to the early 2020s). Libraries came from 5' RACE. The data were produced on an Illumina NovaSeq 6000. Using fastp at Q25 and MiXCR, TCRdb reprocessed the public reads and kept productive beta chains. Rows matching on CDR3 protein sequence are summarized as one entry with the most common DNA and genes. The sample table records hundreds of thousands of distinct CDR3 sequences; 25% to 30% of these occur just once. The ten largest account for approximately 12% of the sample. The sample was PBMCs or a T cell subset sorted from them (not recorded which). Receptors were obtained from an adult woman who had mild COVID-19 (a few samples of this study predate the infection). The sample titles of this study are shuffled in the database, so cell type and time point are left out; the donor was told from shared clones.

The chain uses TRBV5-6 and TRBJ1-5; possible D gene TRBD1, 5 bases. The CDR3 length is 14 residues. Germline V gene sequence: CDR1 SGHDT, CDR2 YYEEEE. V lost 2 bases and J lost 3, with 9 bases in between. CDR3 in DNA: TGTGCCAGCAGCTTACGAGGGACCAATCAGCCCCAGCATTTT. It translates to CASSLRGTNQPQHF.

This clonotype was seen more than once but under ten times. The chain links TRBV6-6 to TRBJ2-3; D gene uncertain. Trimming stripped 6 bases from V and 5 bases from J, with 9 bases between. There are 12 residues in the CDR3. CDR1 MNHNY and CDR2 SVGAGI come from the germline V gene (reference sequence). This CDR3 is CASSHPGDTQYF. The CDR3 DNA follows: TGTGCCAGCAGCCACCCGGGAGATACGCAGTATTTT.

This clonotype showed up just a few times. The V call is TRBV19, the J call TRBJ2-7; no firm D call. The CDR3 has 11 amino acids. CDR1 is LNHDA, CDR2 SQIVND, per germline (reference sequence). V shed 3 bases and J shed 7 bases, with 7 bases lying between them. The CDR3 DNA follows: TGTGCCAGTAGTATGCGAAATGAGCAGTACTTC. Amino acid sequence: CASSMRNEQYF.

The chain links TRBV5-1 to TRBJ2-4, with TRBD1 matching 9 bases. In germline, CDR1 is SGHRS, CDR2 YFSETQ. Unmatched junction bases numbered 6, after V lost 2 bases and J lost 0 bases. CDR3 length equals 17 residues. The CDR3 DNA is TGCGCCAGCAGCTTTGCGGGACAGGGTAGAGCCAAAAACATTCAGTACTTC. Amino acids: CASSFAGQGRAKNIQYF.

This clonotype was observed at least ten times. The chain joins TRBV18 to TRBJ1-6; 9 nucleotides match TRBD1. Germline V CDR1 and CDR2: KGHSH, LQKENI. Losses at the gene ends were 2 bases for V and 7 bases for J; bases not matched to a gene: 6. This CDR3 has 16 residues. This CDR3 reads CASSPFWDRANSPLHF. The CDR3 DNA reads as TGTGCCAGCTCACCATTTTGGGACAGGGCAAATTCACCCCTCCACTTT.

This clonotype has just a few counts. The V call is TRBV10-3, the J call TRBJ2-7; 8 bases fit TRBD1. Germline CDR1 reads ENHRY; CDR2 reads SYGVKD. This CDR3 region has 15 residues. The J segment lost 4 bases and the V segment lost 4 bases, leaving 9 bases of the junction unmatched. CDR3 coding DNA: TGTGCCATCAGTGCTACCGGGACAGGAGGATACGAGCAGTACTTC. This codes for CAISATGTGGYEQYF.

The chain employs TRBV2 and TRBJ2-7; TRBD1 matches 8 bases. V shed 8 bases, J shed 6 bases, and the junction held 21 bases outside the gene matches. This CDR3 is built from 17 residues. CDR1 and CDR2 from the germline V gene are SNHLY and FYNNEI. The CDR3 spells CASDAGGRTGWASEQYF. The CDR3 DNA reads TGTGCCAGCGACGCCGGAGGACGGACAGGGTGGGCGAGCGAGCAGTACTTC.

The table lists this clonotype with a few counts. The rearrangement joins TRBV6-4 to TRBJ2-1; 11 bases align to TRBD2. The junction had 11 bases not matched to a gene; V was cut back by 6 bases and J by 7 bases. From germline, CDR1 is MRHNA and CDR2 SNTAGT. The CDR3 runs 16 residues. The CDR3 nucleotides read TGTGCCAGCAGCCATAGCGGGGGGGCCCCTGGGAATGAGCAGTTCTTC. This sequence encodes CASSHSGGAPGNEQFF.

The chain joins TRBV12-3 or TRBV12-4 to TRBJ1-3; 9 bases fit TRBD1. The CDR3 consists of 16 residues. The V segment lost 5 bases and the J segment 3 bases; nucleotides outside the gene matches: 8. CDR3 bases: TGTGCCAGCAGTGGACGGGACAGGGAAGGTGGAAACACCATATATTTT. Its translation: CASSGRDREGGNTIYF.

This clonotype was counted a few times. This chain uses TRBV5-5 with TRBJ2-1; tentative D call: TRBD2 (7 bases). Germline V gene sequence: CDR1 SGHKS, CDR2 YYEKEE (reference sequence). The CDR3 spans 15 residues. V gave up 4 bases and J gave up 4 bases, with 15 bases separating them. The CDR3, as DNA: TGTGCCAGCAGCCCGTTACAGGGAGGGTACAATGAGCAGTTCTTC. This encodes CASSPLQGGYNEQFF.

Only one count was recorded for this clonotype. The chain employs TRBV7-9 and TRBJ2-1; TRBD2 is a possible D gene (5 bases). There are 12 residues in the CDR3. CDR1 and CDR2 from the germline V gene are SEHNR and FQNEAQ (reference sequence). With 1 base removed from V and 15 bases from J, the gap between germline ends came to 13 bases. The CDR3 loop reads CASSLGGVGRFF. DNA for the CDR3: TGTGCCAGCAGCTTAGGGGGAGTCGGTAGGTTCTTC.

The chain joins TRBV12-3 or TRBV12-4 to TRBJ2-7, with 7 positions matching TRBD1. Trimming at V came to 6 bases and at J to 0 bases, leaving 8 bases not matched to a gene. This CDR3 has 15 amino acids. CDR3: CASSLDRVLSYEQYF. CDR3 DNA sequence: TGTGCCAGCAGCCTCGACAGGGTACTCTCCTACGAGCAGTACTTC.

This clonotype was seen only a few times. The chain joins TRBV29-1 to TRBJ2-7, with D perhaps assigned TRBD1 or TRBD2 (5 bases each). This CDR3 comprises 14 residues. Trimming cost V 7 bases and J 6 bases, with 22 bases left between them. Germline CDR1 is SQVTM and CDR2 is ANQGSEA. The CDR3 loop reads CSAVLGVFAGEQYF. In nucleotides, the CDR3 is TGCAGCGCTGTACTAGGGGTGTTCGCGGGCGAGCAGTACTTC.

This clonotype appeared once. V gene TRBV4-1 combines with J gene TRBJ1-1; TRBD1 aligns across 7 bases. CDR1 is MGHRA and CDR2 is YSYEKL in the germline V gene. The CDR3 is 16 amino acids. The V and J ends lost 8 bases and 0 bases, in that order; junction bases with no gene match: 12. CDR3 coding DNA: TGCGCCAGCCGGGGAGGGGGCGGTGGAGTGAACACTGAAGCTTTCTTT. Amino acids: CASRGGGGGVNTEAFF.